This TCR beta chain was recorded in a study of shared clonotypes between healthy human individuals. Study-wide points: Although depth was large, rarefaction showed that sequencing of the sorted subsets was incomplete.

This clone appeared a single time. Its antigen remains unidentified. Method: immunoSEQ multiplex PCR; TCRdb's copy keeps in-frame clones and lacks some. This repertoire shows about 1.4 million clones, roughly 96% found once; its top ten account for roughly 1.2%. The ends lost 2 bases at V and 6 bases at J; junction bases unmatched: 7. This CDR3 is 15 amino acids long. Germline loops: CDR1 SGHTA, CDR2 FQGNSA. The chain uses TRBV7-2 and TRBJ1-5; 7 bases are a match to TRBD1. Sequencing was performed on naive CD4+ T cells sorted from blood. Subset noted: CD45RA+ positively selected. This clonotype originated in a man younger than 45 in good health. Written as DNA, the CDR3 is TGTGCCAGCAGCTTACGACAGGGCAACTCTCAGCCCCAGCATTTT. Translated, it gives CASSLRQGNSQPQHF.